This TCR beta chain is drawn from a study of T-cell memory formation after mild COVID-19. At the level of the study: The two donors had largely donor-specific TCR clusters.

The 5'RACE method, run with constant-segment primers, produced TCR alpha and TCR beta cDNA libraries (carrying sample barcodes and UMIs). TCRdb reprocessed the 5' RACE reads via MiXCR and lists one record per CDR3 protein. The profile covers about 60,000 distinct CDR3 sequences, with roughly an eighth appearing a single time and around 25% taken by the ten largest. Study outcomes and limitations: Cross-reactive memory appears to have joined, as suggested by some responding clones showing up in pre-infection memory.

Trimming took off 0 bases at V and 2 bases at J, with 14 bases between the two ends. Germline CDR1 DFQATT, CDR2 SNEGSKA (reference sequence). The CDR3 spans 16 residues. Regarding this clonotype: Its specificity is not known.

The chain uses TRBV20-1 and TRBJ1-5; D not certain. This TCR was recovered from a young man who had mild COVID-19 (a few samples of this study predate the infection). Cell type and time point are not known. The specimen sequenced was PBMCs or a T cell subset sorted from them (not recorded which). For the CDR3, the DNA is TGCAGTGCTAGAGATATTGGAAGGGAGGGCAATCAGCCCCAGCATTTT. The encoded protein is CSARDIGREGNQPQHF.